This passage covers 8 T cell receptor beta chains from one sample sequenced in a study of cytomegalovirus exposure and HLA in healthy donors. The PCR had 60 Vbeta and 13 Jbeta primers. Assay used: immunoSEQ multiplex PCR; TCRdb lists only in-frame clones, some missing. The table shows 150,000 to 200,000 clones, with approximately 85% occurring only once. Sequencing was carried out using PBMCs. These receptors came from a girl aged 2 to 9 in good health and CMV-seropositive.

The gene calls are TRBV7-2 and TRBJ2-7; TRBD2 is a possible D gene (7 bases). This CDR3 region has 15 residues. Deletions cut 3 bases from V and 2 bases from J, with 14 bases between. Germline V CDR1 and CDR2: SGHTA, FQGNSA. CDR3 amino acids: CASSLGGGWAYEQYF. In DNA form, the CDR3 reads TGTGCCAGCAGCTTGGGAGGGGGATGGGCCTACGAGCAGTACTTC. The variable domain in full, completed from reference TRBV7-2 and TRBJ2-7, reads GAGVSQSPSNKVTEKGKDVELRCDPISGHTALYWYRQSLGQGLEFLIYFQGNSAPDKSGLPSDRFSAERTGGSVSTLTIQRTQQEDSAVYLCASSLGGGWAYEQYFGPGTRLTVT.

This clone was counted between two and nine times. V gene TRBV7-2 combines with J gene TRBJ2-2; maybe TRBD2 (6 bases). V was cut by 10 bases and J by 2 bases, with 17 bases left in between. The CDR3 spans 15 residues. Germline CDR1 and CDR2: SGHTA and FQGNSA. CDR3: CATSKGRSNTGELFF. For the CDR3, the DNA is TGTGCCACCTCTAAGGGGAGGTCAAACACCGGGGAGCTGTTTTTT.

The CDR3 sequence is CASSQGLSNTGELFF. CDR3 nucleotide sequence: TGCGCCAGCAGCCAGGGACTTTCGAACACCGGGGAGCTGTTTTTT. The rearrangement joins TRBV4-1 to TRBJ2-2; the D gene is possibly TRBD2 (6 bases). Between the trimmed V and J ends, which lost 3 bases and 0 bases, there was a span of 8 bases. The germline CDR1 and CDR2 sequences are MGHRA and YSYEKL. There are 15 residues in the CDR3.

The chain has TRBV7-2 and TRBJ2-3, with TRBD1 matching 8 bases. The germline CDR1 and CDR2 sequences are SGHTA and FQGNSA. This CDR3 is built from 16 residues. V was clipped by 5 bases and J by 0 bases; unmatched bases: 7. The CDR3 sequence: CASSPQGARSTDTQYF. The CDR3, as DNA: TGTGCCAGCAGCCCTCAGGGGGCGCGGAGCACAGATACGCAGTATTTT.

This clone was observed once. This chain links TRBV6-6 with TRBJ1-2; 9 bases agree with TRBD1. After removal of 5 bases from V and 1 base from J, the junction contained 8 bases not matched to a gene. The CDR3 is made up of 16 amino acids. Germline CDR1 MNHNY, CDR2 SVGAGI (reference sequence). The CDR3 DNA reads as TGTGCCAGCAGTCAACAGGGGGCGAAGTTTAACTATGGCTACACCTTC. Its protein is CASSQQGAKFNYGYTF.

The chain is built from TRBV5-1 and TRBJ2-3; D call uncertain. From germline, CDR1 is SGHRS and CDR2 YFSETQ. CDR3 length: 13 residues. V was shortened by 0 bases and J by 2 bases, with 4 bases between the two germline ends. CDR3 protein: CASSLGHTDTQYF. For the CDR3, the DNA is TGCGCCAGCAGCTTGGGGCACACAGATACGCAGTATTTT.

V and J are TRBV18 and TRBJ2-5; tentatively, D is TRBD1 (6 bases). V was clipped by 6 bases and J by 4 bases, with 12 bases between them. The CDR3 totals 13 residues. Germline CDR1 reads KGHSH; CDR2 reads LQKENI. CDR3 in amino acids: CASSAGERETQYF. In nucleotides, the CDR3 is TGTGCCAGCTCCGCAGGGGAGAGAGAGACCCAGTACTTC.

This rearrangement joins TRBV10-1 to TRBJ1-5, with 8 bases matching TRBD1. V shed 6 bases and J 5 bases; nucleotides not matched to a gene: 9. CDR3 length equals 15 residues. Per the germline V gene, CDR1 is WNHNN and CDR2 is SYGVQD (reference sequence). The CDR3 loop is CASSPGQGGDQPQHF. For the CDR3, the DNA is TGCGCCAGCAGCCCCGGACAGGGTGGGGATCAGCCCCAGCATTTT.